These 9 T cell receptor gamma chains came from one sample sequenced in a study of gamma delta lymphoproliferative disorders and STAT genes (dated 2018 in TCRdb). Library generation was performed with multiplex PCR. Sequencing instrument: Illumina MiSeq. TCRdb processed the public reads again with the CATT caller, after which rows with matching DNA were combined. Across this sample there are 1,500 to 2,000 gamma-chain clones, with approximately 9.6% seen only once. The ten largest clones take up roughly 25% of the sample. TCR sequencing was performed on genomic DNA from peripheral blood mononuclear cells isolated from patients and controls. The sample consisted of blood. These TCRs come from a human donor in good health.

This clone is labeled medium-sized. The chain joins TRGV9 to TRGJ1 or TRGJ2. The J gene comes from matching the DNA to germline here; TCRdb lacks it. The V and J ends lost 3 bases and 0 bases, in that order; junction bases with no gene match: 11. The germline V gene encodes CDR1 GITISATS and CDR2 ISYDGTV (reference sequence). The CDR3 is 16 amino acids. The CDR3 protein is CALWETRIENYYKKLF. CDR3 sequence (DNA): TGTGCCTTGTGGGAGACACGAATTGAGAATTATTATAAGAAACTCTTT.

As regards this clone: TCRdb lists the protein of a much larger clone for this DNA, which differs at residue 10, so this is likely a read error; the protein given here is translated from the DNA itself. TRGV4 is the V gene, and the J gene was not called. The CDR3 length is 12 residues. Germline lookup yields CDR1 EGSTGY and CDR2 YDSYTSSV. CDR3 coding DNA: TGTGCCACCTGGGATGGCTATTATAAGAACCTCTTT. Protein: CATWDGYYKNLF.

This clone is medium-sized by share. The V gene is TRGV4, the J gene TRGJ1 or TRGJ2. Germline matching of the DNA provided the J gene here, since TCRdb leaves it blank. J lost 1 base, V lost 5 bases, and 2 bases had no gene match. CDR1 is EGSTGY and CDR2 is YDSYTSSV in the germline V gene. The CDR3 length is 12 residues. The CDR3: CATWANYYKKLF. CDR3 coding DNA: TGTGCCACCTGGGCCAATTATTATAAGAAACTCTTT.

As to this clone: The TCRdb protein comes from a much larger clone and disagrees with this DNA's translation at residue 9, likely due to a read error; the protein given here is derived from the DNA. The V gene is TRGV2, the J gene TRGJP1. The J gene was not available in TCRdb and was assigned here by matching the DNA to germline segments. CDR1 is EGSNGY and CDR2 is YDSYNSKV in the germline V gene. The CDR3 is 15 residues long. The trim removed 4 bases at V and 6 bases at J, leaving 11 bases unmatched. The CDR3 loop is CATWDGSTSGWFKIF. The CDR3 coding sequence is TGTGCCACCTGGGATGGTTCAACCTCTGGTTGGTTCAAGATATTT.

This clone is judged medium-sized. This rearrangement joins TRGV8 to TRGJ1 or TRGJ2. The J gene is not listed in TCRdb, so it was assigned here from a DNA match to germline. V was clipped by 5 bases and J by 7 bases; unmatched bases: 11. Germline values: CDR1 VENAVY, CDR2 YDSYNSRV. This CDR3 is built from 13 residues. CDR3 sequence (DNA): TGTGCCACCTGGGTCCCCGCGGAATATAAGAAACTCTTT. It specifies CATWVPAEYKKLF.

By its share, this clone is medium-sized (0.01 to 0.1%). This chain uses TRGV3 with TRGJ1 or TRGJ2. The J gene was missing in TCRdb and was found by matching the end of the DNA to germline. The length of the CDR3 is 15 residues. Germline V gives CDR1 VTNTFY, CDR2 YDVSTARD (reference sequence). V was pared by 0 bases and J by 3 bases, with 8 bases of the junction left unmatched. The CDR3 loop reads CATWDRLGSYYKKLF. In DNA, the CDR3 is TGTGCCACCTGGGACAGGCTAGGGAGTTATTATAAGAAACTCTTT.

By share, this clone ranks as medium-sized. This chain connects TRGV2 to TRGJ1 or TRGJ2. As TCRdb names no J gene, one was assigned here on the basis of a DNA match to germline. The trim removed 0 bases at V and 6 bases at J, leaving 5 bases unmatched. Germline V lookup: CDR1 EGSNGY, CDR2 YDSYNSKV. The CDR3 has 13 amino acids. The CDR3 sequence is CATWDGRGYKKLF. DNA for the CDR3: TGTGCCACCTGGGACGGGCGTGGTTATAAGAAACTCTTT.

This clone is deemed medium-sized. V usage is TRGV4 and J usage is TRGJ1 or TRGJ2. The J gene, left out of TCRdb, was set here by checking the DNA against germline. Germline CDR1 and CDR2: EGSTGY and YDSYTSSV. The CDR3 is made up of 14 amino acids. V lost 0 bases and J lost 3; bases outside the gene matches: 5. CDR3 DNA sequence: TGTGCCACCTGGGATGGGGTTCTTTATTATAAGAAACTCTTT. This gives the protein CATWDGVLYYKKLF.

By share of the sample, this clone is medium-sized. The CDR3 spells CATWDGLCRKLF. CDR3 bases: TGTGCCACCTGGGACGGGCTTTGTAGGAAACTCTTT. This rearrangement joins TRGV2 to TRGJ1 or TRGJ2. TCRdb leaves out the J gene; it was filled in here by matching the DNA to germline. The CDR3 totals 12 residues. Germline lookup yields CDR1 EGSNGY and CDR2 YDSYNSKV. The ends lost 0 bases at V and 12 bases at J; junction bases unmatched: 8.